This record concerns one T cell receptor beta chain sequence. The target antigen is unknown. The assay was immunoSEQ multiplex PCR, and TCRdb's table has in-frame clones only and misses some. The sample lists a few thousand clones; roughly 90% were seen once. This sample is drawn from a study of chemoradiotherapy in HPV16-positive cancers. General observations from the study: Candidate HPV-specific clones and E7-related TCR motifs grew in tumor during treatment.

Repeated repertoire sampling spanned the course of chemoradiotherapy. CDR1 is MNHNS and CDR2 is SASEGT in the germline V gene. The CDR3 covers 13 residues. V was clipped by 5 bases and J by 4 bases, with 10 bases between them. Here the sequenced sample was tumor tissue, taken from a patient who underwent chemoradiotherapy. The sequence came from a human donor with HPV-associated anogenital cancer. This chain connects TRBV6-1 to TRBJ2-3; no clear D. The CDR3 sequence is CASSFSSADTQYF. In DNA form, the CDR3 reads TGTGCCAGCAGTTTTTCCTCGGCAGATACGCAGTATTTT.